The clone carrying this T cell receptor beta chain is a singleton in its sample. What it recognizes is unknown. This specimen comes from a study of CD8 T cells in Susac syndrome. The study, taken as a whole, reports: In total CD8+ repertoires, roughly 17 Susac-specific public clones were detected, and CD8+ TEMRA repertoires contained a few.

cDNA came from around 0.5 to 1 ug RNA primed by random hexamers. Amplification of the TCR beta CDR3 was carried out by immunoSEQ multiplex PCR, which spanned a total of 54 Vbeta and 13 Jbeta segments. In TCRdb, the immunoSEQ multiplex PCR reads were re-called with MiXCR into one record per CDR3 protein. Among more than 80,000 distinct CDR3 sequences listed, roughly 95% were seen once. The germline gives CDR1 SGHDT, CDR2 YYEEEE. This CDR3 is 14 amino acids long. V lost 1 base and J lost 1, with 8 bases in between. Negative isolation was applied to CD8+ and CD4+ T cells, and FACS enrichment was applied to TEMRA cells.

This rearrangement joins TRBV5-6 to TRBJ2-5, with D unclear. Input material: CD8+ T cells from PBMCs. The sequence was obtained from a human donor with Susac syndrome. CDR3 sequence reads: CASSLSALQETQYF. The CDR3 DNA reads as TGTGCCAGCAGCTTGTCGGCCCTCCAAGAGACCCAGTACTTC.